Following are 7 T cell receptor beta chains from one sample sequenced in a study of shared clonotypes between healthy human individuals. TCRdb's table, derived via immunoSEQ multiplex PCR, lists solely in-frame clones and lacks some. The sample includes roughly 1,800,000 clones, around 96% of them seen just once. Naive CD8 cells lacked CD45RO and underwent positive selection for CCR7, leaving out terminally differentiated effector memory CD45RA+ cells. Sample: naive CD8+ T cells sorted from blood. These receptors were obtained from a man aged 18-30 years in good health.

The rearrangement uses TRBV7-9 and TRBJ1-2; D is unclear. The CDR3 loop spans 14 amino acids. The V gene lost 2 bases and the J gene lost 2 bases, with 9 bases spanning the gap. Germline CDR1 and CDR2: SEHNR and FQNEAQ (reference sequence). CDR3 DNA sequence: TGTGCCAGCAGCTTACACCCCGGGAACTATGGCTACACCTTC. As protein: CASSLHPGNYGYTF.

DNA for the CDR3: TGTGCCAGCAGTTATGGGAGCGGGTCGGCCTACGAGCAGTACTTC. It encodes CASSYGSGSAYEQYF. The chain has TRBV27 and TRBJ2-7; D perhaps matches TRBD2 (6 bases). The CDR3 is 15 residues long. V dropped 4 bases and J dropped 2 bases, with 15 bases sitting between them. The germline CDR1 and CDR2 sequences are MNHEY and SMNVEV (reference sequence).

The chain joins TRBV5-6 to TRBJ1-1; D is unresolved. V shed 0 bases and J shed 3 bases, with 9 bases lying between them. The V gene's germline CDR1 is SGHDT and CDR2 YYEEEE. The CDR3 is 14 residues long. Here the CDR3 DNA reads TGTGCCAGCAGCTTGGAAGGGAGATACACTGAAGCTTTCTTT. It is translated as CASSLEGRYTEAFF.

CDR3 protein: CASSLFPGENTIYF. In DNA form, the CDR3 reads TGTGCCAGCAGCTTATTTCCAGGGGAGAACACCATATATTTT. The gene calls are TRBV7-6 and TRBJ1-3, with D maybe TRBD1 (6 bases). Germline assignment: CDR1 SGHVS and CDR2 FNYEAQ. V was cut by 2 bases and J by 7 bases, with 12 bases left in between. The CDR3 has 14 amino acids.

This chain connects TRBV5-8 to TRBJ2-3; TRBD2 is a possible D gene (5 bases). CDR1 and CDR2 (germline): SGHTS, YDEGEE. V was cut by 4 bases and J by 1 base, with 16 bases left in between. This CDR3 contains 16 residues. The CDR3 loop reads CASSPLGWGGTDTQYF. CDR3 DNA sequence: TGTGCCAGCAGCCCTCTCGGGTGGGGAGGCACAGATACGCAGTATTTT. The full variable domain, with the rest looked up from reference TRBV5-8 and TRBJ2-3, is EAGVTQSPTHLIKTRGQQATLRCSPISGHTSVYWYQQALGLGLQFLLWYDEGEERNRGNFPPRFSGRQFPNYSSELNVNALELEDSALYLCASSPLGWGGTDTQYFGPGTRLTVL.

The chain uses TRBV7-2 and TRBJ1-1, with TRBD1 matching 10 bases. The V segment lost 8 bases and the J segment 1 base; nucleotides outside the gene matches: 4. CDR3 length: 14 amino acids. Germline-derived CDR1 and CDR2 are SGHTA and FQGNSA. The CDR3 DNA reads as TGTGCCAGCGTCGGGACAGGGGCGAACACTGAAGCTTTCTTT. The encoded protein is CASVGTGANTEAFF.

The genes are TRBV28 and TRBJ2-5; 8 bases match TRBD2. The CDR3 extends over 14 amino acids. Germline CDR1 is MDHEN and CDR2 is SYDVKM. V gave up 6 bases and J gave up 4 bases; unmatched junction bases: 7. For the CDR3, the DNA is TGTGCCAGCAGCCTGCGGGGGGTGGGAGAGACCCAGTACTTC. Protein: CASSLRGVGETQYF.